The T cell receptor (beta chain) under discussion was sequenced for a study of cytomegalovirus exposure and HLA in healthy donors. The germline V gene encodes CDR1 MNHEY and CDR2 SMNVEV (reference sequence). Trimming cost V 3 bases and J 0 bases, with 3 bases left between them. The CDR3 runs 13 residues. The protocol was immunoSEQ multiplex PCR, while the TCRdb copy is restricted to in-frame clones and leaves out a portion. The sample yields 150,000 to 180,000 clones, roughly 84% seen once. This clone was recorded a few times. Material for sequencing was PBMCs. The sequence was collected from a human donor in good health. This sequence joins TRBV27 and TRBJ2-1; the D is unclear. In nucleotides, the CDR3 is TGTGCCAGCAGTTTCAGCTCCTACAATGAGCAGTTCTTC. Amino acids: CASSFSSYNEQFF.